This T cell receptor beta chain was profiled in a study of shared clonotypes between healthy human individuals. Sequencing was performed with immunoSEQ multiplex PCR; in TCRdb, only in-frame clones are kept and a portion is missing. The sample carries about a million clones, roughly 80% recorded once. V was shortened by 4 bases and J by 4 bases, with 16 bases between the two germline ends. The CDR3 length is 14 residues. Per the germline V gene, CDR1 is SQVTM and CDR2 is ANQGSEA. This clone was picked up one time. Its antigen is still unknown. Study-wide results and limits: Sampling used blood alone; tissue repertoires probably differ.

V usage is TRBV29-1 and J usage is TRBJ2-5; D may be TRBD1 (6 bases). The sample consisted of memory CD4+ T cells sorted from blood. Subset of the sample: CD45RA-negative fraction. The TCR originated in a man between 18 and 35 years old in good health. In DNA, the CDR3 is TGCAGCGTTGTCATAGGGGGATCGGCAGAGACCCAGTACTTC. As protein: CSVVIGGSAETQYF.